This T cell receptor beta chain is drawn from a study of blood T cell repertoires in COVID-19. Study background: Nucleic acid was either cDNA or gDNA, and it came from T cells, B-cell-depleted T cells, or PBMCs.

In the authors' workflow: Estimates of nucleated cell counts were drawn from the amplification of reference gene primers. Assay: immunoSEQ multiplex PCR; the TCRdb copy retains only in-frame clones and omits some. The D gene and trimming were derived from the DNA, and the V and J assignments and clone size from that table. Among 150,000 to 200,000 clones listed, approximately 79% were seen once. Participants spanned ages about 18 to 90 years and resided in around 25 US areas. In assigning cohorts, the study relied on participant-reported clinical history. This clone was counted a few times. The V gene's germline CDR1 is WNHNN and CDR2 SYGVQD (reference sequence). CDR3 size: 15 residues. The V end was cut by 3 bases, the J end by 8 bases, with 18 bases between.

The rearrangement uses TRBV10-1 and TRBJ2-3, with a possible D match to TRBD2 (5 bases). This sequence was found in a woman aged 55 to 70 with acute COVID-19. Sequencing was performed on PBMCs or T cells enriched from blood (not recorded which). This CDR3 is CASSDFTDSVGTQYF. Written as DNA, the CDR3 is TGCGCCAGCAGTGATTTTACGGACTCTGTTGGTACGCAGTATTTT.